The next 9 T cell receptor beta chains were all read from a single sample in a study of post-analysis software for immune sequencing data. These receptors lack a known antigen. Each TCR beta cDNA library carried unique molecular identifiers. TCRdb re-called the PCR reads through MiXCR, storing one row per CDR3 protein. The sample has hundreds of thousands of distinct CDR3 sequences, roughly 27% seen once. General study findings and limits: Controls showed lower frequencies than patients for a handful of TRBV segments, and TRBV5-6, TRBV5-1 and TRBV20-1 were among these.

The sequenced sample was blood. The receptors derive from a girl aged 10-17 years with multiple sclerosis.

This clonotype was counted a few times. The chain links TRBV28 to TRBJ1-2, with D possibly being TRBD1 (6 bases). Germline values: CDR1 MDHEN, CDR2 SYDVKM. Trimming left V 10 bases short and J 3 bases short, with 12 bases between. The CDR3 covers 12 residues. The DNA of the CDR3 is TGTGCCATTACAGGGAAAGACTATGGCTACACCTTC. Protein sequence: CAITGKDYGYTF.

This clonotype came up a few times. The chain uses TRBV7-9 and TRBJ2-4; D is perhaps TRBD1 or TRBD2 (7 bases each). Germline lookup yields CDR1 SEHNR and CDR2 FQNEAQ (reference sequence). The CDR3 extends over 14 amino acids. The V end lost 5 bases, the J end lost 8 bases, and 16 bases lay between the germline ends. Written as DNA, the CDR3 is TGTGCCAGCAGCGTTATCCCAGGGGGGGACATTCAGTACTTC. Protein product: CASSVIPGGDIQYF.

This clonotype was picked up a small number of times. The V and J genes are TRBV15 and TRBJ2-3; 8 bases line up with TRBD2. Losses at the gene ends were 3 bases for V and 5 bases for J; bases not matched to a gene: 4. There are 14 residues in the CDR3. The germline gives CDR1 LNHNV, CDR2 YYDKDF (reference sequence). The CDR3 bases are TGTGCCACCAGCAGGGAGCGGGAGTTAGATACGCAGTATTTT. This codes for CATSRERELDTQYF.

On this clonotype itself: The junction does not match germline at one end; this may be a read error. This chain joins TRBV12-3 or TRBV12-4 and TRBJ2-7; TRBD2 is a possible D gene (5 bases). The CDR3 has 13 residues. CDR3 sequence: CASSRGSSYEEYF. The CDR3 DNA sequence: TGTGCCAGCAGTCGAGGGAGCTCCTACGAGGAGTACTTC.

This clonotype came up a few times. V usage is TRBV28 and J usage is TRBJ1-2; possible D gene TRBD1, 5 bases. Germline V gene data show CDR1 as MDHEN and CDR2 as SYDVKM. V was shortened by 2 bases and J by 12 bases, with 13 bases between the two germline ends. The CDR3 sequence is 12 residues long. CDR3 coding DNA: TGTGCCAGCAGTTTAGGGGGACGATCGAACACCTTC. As protein: CASSLGGRSNTF.

The chain has TRBV6-2 or TRBV6-3 and TRBJ2-5, with 7 bases fitting TRBD2. From germline, CDR1 is MNHEY and CDR2 SVGEGT. The length of the CDR3 is 13 residues. Trimming cost V 3 bases and J 13 bases; bases outside gene matches: 11. CDR3 sequence: CASSYGPTSRAYF. The CDR3 DNA reads as TGTGCCAGCAGTTATGGGCCGACTAGCCGGGCGTACTTC.

This chain uses TRBV27 with TRBJ2-1; no reliable D call. V gave up 5 bases and J gave up 1 base, with 9 bases separating them. The CDR3 has 14 amino acids. In germline, CDR1 is MNHEY, CDR2 SMNVEV (reference sequence). CDR3 nucleotide sequence: TGTGCCAGCAGTCTAGAAAATTCCTACAATGAGCAGTTCTTC. Its protein product is CASSLENSYNEQFF.

Here the CDR3 reads CSEIAGGMYNEQFF. The CDR3 nucleotides are TGCAGTGAGATAGCGGGGGGGATGTACAATGAGCAGTTCTTC. The J gene is TRBJ2-1, the V gene TRBV20-1; 11 bases are shared with TRBD2. The CDR3 is 14 residues long. The V and J ends lost 7 bases and 4 bases, in that order; junction bases with no gene match: 6. CDR1 and CDR2 from the germline V gene are DFQATT and SNEGSKA (reference sequence).

Ten or more counts support this clonotype. This rearrangement joins TRBV29-1 to TRBJ2-3; TRBD1 aligns across 7 bases. V lost 6 bases, J lost 3 bases, and 3 bases stayed unmatched. The CDR3 loop spans 12 amino acids. Germline V gene sequence: CDR1 SQVTM, CDR2 ANQGSEA. This CDR3 is CSVTTGTDTQYF. The CDR3 bases are TGCAGCGTGACGACAGGGACAGATACGCAGTATTTT.